This T cell receptor beta chain was recovered during a study of graft-versus-host responses after intestinal transplantation. Here immunoSEQ multiplex PCR was the method, and the copy in TCRdb shows in-frame clones only, minus some. The sample carries about 90,000 clones, 88% recorded once. Overall study findings and caveats: Recipient-marrow GvH clones were detected, some having first appeared in ileum or blood.

Per the germline V gene, CDR1 is SGHRS and CDR2 is YFSETQ. V shed 4 bases and J 6 bases; nucleotides not matched to a gene: 6. The CDR3 sequence is 15 residues long. Turning to this clone: Its target is not known.

The chain combines TRBV5-1 with TRBJ1-4; 10 bases are shared with TRBD1. This TCR came from a human donor who was the organ donor for an intestinal transplant. Sample: unstimulated CD4+ T cells sorted from spleen or lymph node cells, taken before transplant. Here the CDR3 DNA reads TGCGCCAGCAGCGCCTACGGGACAGGGGATGAAAAACTGTTTTTT. Protein product: CASSAYGTGDEKLFF.